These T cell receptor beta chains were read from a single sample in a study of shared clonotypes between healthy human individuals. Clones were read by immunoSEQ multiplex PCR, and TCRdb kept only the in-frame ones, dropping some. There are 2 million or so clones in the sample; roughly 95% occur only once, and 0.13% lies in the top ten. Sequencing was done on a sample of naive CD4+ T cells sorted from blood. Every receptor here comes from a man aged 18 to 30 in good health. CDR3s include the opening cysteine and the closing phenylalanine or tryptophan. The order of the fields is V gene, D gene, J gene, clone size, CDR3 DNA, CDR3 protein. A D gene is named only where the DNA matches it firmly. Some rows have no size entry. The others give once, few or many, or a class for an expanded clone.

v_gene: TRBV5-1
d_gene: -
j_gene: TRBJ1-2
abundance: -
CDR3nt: TGCGCCAGCACCGGCAGGGGTCATGATGGCTACACCTTC
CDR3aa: CASTGRGHDGYTF

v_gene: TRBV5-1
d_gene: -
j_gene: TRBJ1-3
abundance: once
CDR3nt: TGCGCCAGCAGCTTGGTTACAGCCTCTGGAAACACCATATATTTT
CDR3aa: CASSLVTASGNTIYF

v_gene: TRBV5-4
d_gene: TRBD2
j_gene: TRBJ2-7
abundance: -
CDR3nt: TGTGCCAGCAGCCTAAATCTAGCGGGGTACGAGCAGTACTTC
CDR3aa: CASSLNLAGYEQYF

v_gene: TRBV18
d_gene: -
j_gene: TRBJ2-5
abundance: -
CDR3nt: TGTGCCAGCTCACCTCGTCCAATATCAACGGAGACCCAGTACTTC
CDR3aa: CASSPRPISTETQYF

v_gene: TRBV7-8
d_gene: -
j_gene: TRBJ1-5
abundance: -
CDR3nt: TGTGCCAGCAGCTTAGGGCGGTTATATAGCAATCAGCCCCAGCATTTT
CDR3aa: CASSLGRLYSNQPQHF

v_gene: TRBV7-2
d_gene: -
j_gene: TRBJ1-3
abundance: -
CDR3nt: TGTGCCAGCAGCTTACAGTCTTCTGGAAACACCATATATTTT
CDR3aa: CASSLQSSGNTIYF

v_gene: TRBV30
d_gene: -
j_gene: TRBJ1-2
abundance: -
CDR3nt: TGTGCCTTGGCAGGGACCTCTGACTATGGCTACACCTTC
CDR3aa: CALAGTSDYGYTF

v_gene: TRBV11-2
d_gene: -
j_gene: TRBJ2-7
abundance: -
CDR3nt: TGTGCCAGCAGCCCCGGGACTGGGGGGCAGTACTTC
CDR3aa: CASSPGTGGQYF

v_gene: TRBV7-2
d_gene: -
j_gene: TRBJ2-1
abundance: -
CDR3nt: TGTGCCAGCAGCCGTCTAGATAACAATGAGCAGTTCTTC
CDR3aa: CASSRLDNNEQFF

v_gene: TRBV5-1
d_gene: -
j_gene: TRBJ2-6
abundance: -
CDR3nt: TGCGCCAGCAGAGGGGGTTCCGGGGCCAACGTCCTGACTTTC
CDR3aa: CASRGGSGANVLTF

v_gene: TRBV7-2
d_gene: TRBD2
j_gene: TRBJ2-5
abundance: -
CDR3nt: TGTGCCAGCAGCTTAGTCGCTAGCGGGACAGAGACCCAGTACTTC
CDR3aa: CASSLVASGTETQYF

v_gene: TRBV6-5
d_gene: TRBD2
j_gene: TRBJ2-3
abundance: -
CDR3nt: TGTGCCAGCAGAGATTGGGGGGGTGATACAGATACGCAGTATTTT
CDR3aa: CASRDWGGDTDTQYF

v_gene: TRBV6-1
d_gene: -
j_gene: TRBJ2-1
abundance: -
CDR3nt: TGTGCCAGCAGTGGAGAGGGGAACAATGAGCAGTTCTTC
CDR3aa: CASSGEGNNEQFF

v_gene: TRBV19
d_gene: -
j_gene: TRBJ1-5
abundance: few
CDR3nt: TGTGCCAGTATGGCAGGAATAAATCAGCCCCAGCATTTT
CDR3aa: CASMAGINQPQHF

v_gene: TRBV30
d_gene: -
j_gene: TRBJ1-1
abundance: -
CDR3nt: TGTGCCTGGAGTGGACAGCCCAACACTGAAGCTTTCTTT
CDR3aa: CAWSGQPNTEAFF

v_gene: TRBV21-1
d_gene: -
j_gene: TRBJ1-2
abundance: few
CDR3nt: TGTGCCAGCATCGCAGGGGTAAGTGGCTACACCTTC
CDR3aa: CASIAGVSGYTF

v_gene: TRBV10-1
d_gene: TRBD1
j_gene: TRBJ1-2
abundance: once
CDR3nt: TGCGCCAGCAGCTCCGACAGGGTCGGAGGCTACACCTTC
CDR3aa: CASSSDRVGGYTF

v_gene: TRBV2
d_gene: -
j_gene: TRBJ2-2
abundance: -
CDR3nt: TGTGCCAGCAGTTTCCAGGGTTTGGGCGCCGGGGAGCTGTTTTTT
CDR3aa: CASSFQGLGAGELFF

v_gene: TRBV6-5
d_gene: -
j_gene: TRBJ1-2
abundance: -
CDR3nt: TGTGCCAGCAGTACAAGACAGTCTGGCTATGGCTACACCTTC
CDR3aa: CASSTRQSGYGYTF

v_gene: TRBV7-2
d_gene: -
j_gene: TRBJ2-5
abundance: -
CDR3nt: TGTGCCAGCAGCTTTTTTCCTAGCGTGCTAGCGACCCAGTACTTC
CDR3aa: CASSFFPSVLATQYF

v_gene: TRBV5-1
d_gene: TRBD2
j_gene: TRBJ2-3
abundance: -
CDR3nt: TGCGCCAGCAGCTTTGAGACTAGCGGGGGGGCCGGGGCAGATACGCAGTATTTT
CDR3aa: CASSFETSGGAGADTQYF

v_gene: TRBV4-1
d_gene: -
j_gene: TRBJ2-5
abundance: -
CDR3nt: TGCGCCAGCAGCCAAGAGGGCAGGCCAAAGACCCAGTACTTC
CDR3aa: CASSQEGRPKTQYF

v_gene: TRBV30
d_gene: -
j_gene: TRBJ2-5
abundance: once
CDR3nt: TGTGCCTGGAGTCTTGGCCAAGAGACCCAGTACTTC
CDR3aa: CAWSLGQETQYF

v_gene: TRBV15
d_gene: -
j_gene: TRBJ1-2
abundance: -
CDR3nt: TGTGCCACCAGCAGAGACCTGATAGGGCAGGGACTCTCCAATGGCTACACCTTC
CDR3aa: CATSRDLIGQGLSNGYTF

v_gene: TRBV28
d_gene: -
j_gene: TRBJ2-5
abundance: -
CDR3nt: TGTGCCAGCAGTTCCGCAACAGGTGAAGAGACCCAGTACTTC
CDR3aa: CASSSATGEETQYF

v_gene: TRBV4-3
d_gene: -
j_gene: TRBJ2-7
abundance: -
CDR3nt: TGCGCCAGCAGCCTCCTATCCGGGACATTATACGAGCAGTACTTC
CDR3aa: CASSLLSGTLYEQYF

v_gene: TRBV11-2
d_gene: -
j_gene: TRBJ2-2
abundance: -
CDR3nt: TGTGCCAGCAGCATCAGGGAAAACGGGGAGCTGTTTTTT
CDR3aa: CASSIRENGELFF

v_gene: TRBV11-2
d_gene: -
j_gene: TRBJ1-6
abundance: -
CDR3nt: TGTGCCAGCAGCTTATCCTACAGGAGCTCCTATAATTCACCCCTCCACTTT
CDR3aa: CASSLSYRSSYNSPLHF

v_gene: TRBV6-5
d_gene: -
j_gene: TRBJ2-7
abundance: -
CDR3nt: TGTGCCAGCAGTTACTCGGCACTCAGGGAGAGCTACGAGCAGTACTTC
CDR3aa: CASSYSALRESYEQYF

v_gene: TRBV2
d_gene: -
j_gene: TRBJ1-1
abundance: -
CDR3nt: TGTGCCAGCAGTTACACAGGGAAGACTGAAGCTTTCTTT
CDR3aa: CASSYTGKTEAFF

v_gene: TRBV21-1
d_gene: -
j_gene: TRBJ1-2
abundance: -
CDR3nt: TGTGCCAGCAGCAGGATCCAGGGGCCCAACCCTAACTATGGCTACACCTTC
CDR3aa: CASSRIQGPNPNYGYTF

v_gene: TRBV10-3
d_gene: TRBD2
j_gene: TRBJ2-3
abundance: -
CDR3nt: TGTGCCATCGGCAGCGGGGAGACAGATACGCAGTATTTT
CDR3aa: CAIGSGETDTQYF

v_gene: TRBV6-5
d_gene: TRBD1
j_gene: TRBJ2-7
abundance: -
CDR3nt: TGTGCCAGCAGTCACGGGACAGTACCGTACTTC
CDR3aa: CASSHGTVPYF

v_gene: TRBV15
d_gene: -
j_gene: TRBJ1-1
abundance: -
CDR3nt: TGTGCCACCAGCAGAGTTAAGACAGAGAACACTGAAGCTTTCTTT
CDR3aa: CATSRVKTENTEAFF

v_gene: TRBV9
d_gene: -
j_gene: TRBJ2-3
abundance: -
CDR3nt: TGTGCCAGCAGCGTTAGGGACGGAAACACAGATACGCAGTATTTT
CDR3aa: CASSVRDGNTDTQYF

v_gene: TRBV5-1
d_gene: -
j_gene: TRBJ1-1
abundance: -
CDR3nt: TGCGCCAGCAGCTCAGCGGCGAACCCCGCAGATACTGAAGCTTTCTTT
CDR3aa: CASSSAANPADTEAFF

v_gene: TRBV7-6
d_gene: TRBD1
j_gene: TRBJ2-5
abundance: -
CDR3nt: TGTGCCAGCAGCTTCAGGGGACAGGGGGCCGGGGAGACCCAGTACTTC
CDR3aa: CASSFRGQGAGETQYF

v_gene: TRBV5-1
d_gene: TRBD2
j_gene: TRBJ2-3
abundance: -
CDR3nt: TGCGCCAGCAGCTTCGAGGGAGGGCGCTCAGATACGCAGTATTTT
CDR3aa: CASSFEGGRSDTQYF

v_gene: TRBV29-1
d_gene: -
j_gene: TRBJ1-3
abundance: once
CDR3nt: TGCAGCGTTGAGCAGGCGGGAGACACCATATATTTT
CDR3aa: CSVEQAGDTIYF